This T cell receptor (beta chain) was sequenced during a study of T cells after yellow fever vaccination. Overall study: Each low-cell-number fraction was prepared by means of SMART-Seq v4 Ultra Low Input.

Study-wide points: Boosting was followed by the reappearance of most primary-vaccination clones (under 97% CD4, 85% to 90% CD8). Any FACS-sorted repertoire could hold abundant clonotypes that contaminate it from the bulk population.

Germline lookup yields CDR1 SGHDN and CDR2 FVKESK. V was clipped by 1 base and J by 0 bases, with 6 bases between them. The CDR3 extends over 14 amino acids. The study made its TCR cDNA through 5'RACE template switching. That step introduced a universal primer site along with UMIs. Each CDR3 protein is one row after TCRdb ran MiXCR on the 5' RACE reads. The repertoire consists of just under 600,000 distinct CDR3 sequences, with less than 15% occurring once and the leading ten covering over 12%. This clonotype was detected only a few times. Its antigen remains unknown. The V and J genes are TRBV14 and TRBJ1-2; no clear D gene. The sequences come from PBMCs, collected on the day of the yellow fever booster vaccination. The receptor was derived from a man aged 25 to 40 who received the YFV17D yellow fever vaccine. DNA for the CDR3: TGTGCCAGCAGCCAAGTTGACCCTAACTATGGCTACACCTTC. It yields the protein CASSQVDPNYGYTF. The full variable domain, in which reference TRBV14 and TRBJ1-2 provide the parts outside the CDR3, is EAGVTQFPSHSVIEKGQTVTLRCDPISGHDNLYWYRRVMGKEIKFLLHFVKESKQDESGMPNNRFLAERTGGTYSTLKVQPAELEDSGVYFCASSQVDPNYGYTFGSGTRLTVV.